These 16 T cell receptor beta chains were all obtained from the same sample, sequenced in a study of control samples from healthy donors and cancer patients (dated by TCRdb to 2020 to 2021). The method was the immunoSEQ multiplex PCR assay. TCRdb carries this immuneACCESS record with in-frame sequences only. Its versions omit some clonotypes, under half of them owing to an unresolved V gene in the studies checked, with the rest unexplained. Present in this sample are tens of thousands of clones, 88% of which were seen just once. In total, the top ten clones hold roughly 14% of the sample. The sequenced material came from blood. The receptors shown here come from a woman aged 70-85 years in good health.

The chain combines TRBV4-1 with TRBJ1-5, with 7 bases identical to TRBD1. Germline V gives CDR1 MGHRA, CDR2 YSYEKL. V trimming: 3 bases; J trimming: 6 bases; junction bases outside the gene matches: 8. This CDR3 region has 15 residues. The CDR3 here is CASSQSEGAFQPQHF. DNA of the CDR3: TGCGCCAGCAGCCAGAGCGAGGGGGCGTTTCAGCCCCAGCATTTT.

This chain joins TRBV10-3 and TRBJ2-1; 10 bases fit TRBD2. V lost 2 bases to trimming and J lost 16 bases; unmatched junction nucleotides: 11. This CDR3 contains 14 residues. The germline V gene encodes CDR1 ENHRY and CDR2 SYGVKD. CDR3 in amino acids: CAISEPTSGLAIFF. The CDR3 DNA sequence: TGTGCCATCAGTGAGCCAACCTCGGGACTAGCGATCTTCTTC.

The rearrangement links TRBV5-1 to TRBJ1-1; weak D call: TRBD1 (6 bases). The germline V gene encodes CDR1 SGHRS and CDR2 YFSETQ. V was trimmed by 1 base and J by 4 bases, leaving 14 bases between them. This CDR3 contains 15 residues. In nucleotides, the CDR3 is TGCGCCAGCAGCTTGCTTTCGGGGGGCCTCACTGAAGCTTTCTTT. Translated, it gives CASSLLSGGLTEAFF. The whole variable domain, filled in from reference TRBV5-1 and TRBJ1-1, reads KAGVTQTPRYLIKTRGQQVTLSCSPISGHRSVSWYQQTPGQGLQFLFEYFSETQRNKGNFPGRFSGRQFSNSRSEMNVSTLELGDSALYLCASSLLSGGLTEAFFGQGTRLTVV.

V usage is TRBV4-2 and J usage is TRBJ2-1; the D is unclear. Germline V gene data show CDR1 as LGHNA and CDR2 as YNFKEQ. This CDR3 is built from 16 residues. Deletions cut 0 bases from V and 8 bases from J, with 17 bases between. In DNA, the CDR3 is TGTGCCAGCAGCCAAGATCCCCCCCCTTTCCCGTATGAGCAGTTCTTC. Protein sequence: CASSQDPPPFPYEQFF.

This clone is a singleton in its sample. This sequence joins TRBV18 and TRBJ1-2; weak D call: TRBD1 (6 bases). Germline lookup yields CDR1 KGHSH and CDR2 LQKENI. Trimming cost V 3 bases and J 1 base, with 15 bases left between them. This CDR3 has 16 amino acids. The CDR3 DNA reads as TGTGCCAGCTCACCGGACAGCCCGGGTTTTAACTATGGCTACACCTTC. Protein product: CASSPDSPGFNYGYTF.

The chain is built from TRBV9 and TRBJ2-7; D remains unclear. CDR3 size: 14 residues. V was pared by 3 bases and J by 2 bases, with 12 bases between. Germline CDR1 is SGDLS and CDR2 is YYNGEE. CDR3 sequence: CASSGGTVAYEQYF. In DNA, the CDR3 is TGTGCCAGCAGCGGGGGAACCGTCGCCTACGAGCAGTACTTC.

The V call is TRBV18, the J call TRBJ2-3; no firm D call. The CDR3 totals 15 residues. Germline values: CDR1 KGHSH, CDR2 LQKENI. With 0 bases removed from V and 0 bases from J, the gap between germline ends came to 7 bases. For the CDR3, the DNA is TGTGCCAGCTCACCACCGGGGTCTAGCACAGATACGCAGTATTTT. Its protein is CASSPPGSSTDTQYF.

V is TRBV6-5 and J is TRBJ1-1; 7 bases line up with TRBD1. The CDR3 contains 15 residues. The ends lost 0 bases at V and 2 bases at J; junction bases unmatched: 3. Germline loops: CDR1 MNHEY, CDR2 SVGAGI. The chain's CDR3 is CASSYSTGRNTEAFF. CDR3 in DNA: TGTGCCAGCAGTTACTCGACAGGGAGAAACACTGAAGCTTTCTTT.

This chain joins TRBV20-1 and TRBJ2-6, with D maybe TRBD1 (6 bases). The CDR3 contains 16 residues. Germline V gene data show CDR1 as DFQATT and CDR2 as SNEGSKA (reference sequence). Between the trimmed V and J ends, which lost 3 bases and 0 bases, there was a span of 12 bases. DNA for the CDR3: TGCAGTGCTAGTCAAGACAGGCACTCTGGGGCCAACGTCCTGACTTTC. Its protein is CSASQDRHSGANVLTF.

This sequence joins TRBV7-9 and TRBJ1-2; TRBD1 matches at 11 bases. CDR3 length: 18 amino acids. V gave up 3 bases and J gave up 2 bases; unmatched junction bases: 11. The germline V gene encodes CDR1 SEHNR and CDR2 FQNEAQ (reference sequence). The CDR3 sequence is CASSFWGGQGARNYGYTF. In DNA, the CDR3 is TGTGCCAGCAGCTTTTGGGGAGGACAGGGGGCGCGAAACTATGGCTACACCTTC.

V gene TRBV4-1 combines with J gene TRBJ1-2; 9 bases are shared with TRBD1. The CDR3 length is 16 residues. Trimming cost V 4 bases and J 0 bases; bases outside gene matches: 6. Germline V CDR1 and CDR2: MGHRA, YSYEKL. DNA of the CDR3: TGCGCCAGCAGCCCTGGACAGGGGAGTACTAACTATGGCTACACCTTC. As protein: CASSPGQGSTNYGYTF.

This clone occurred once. The CDR3 DNA reads as TGTGCCAGCAGCTCACTTGCTAGCGCAGATACGCAGTATTTT. This gives the protein CASSSLASADTQYF. The chain joins TRBV7-2 to TRBJ2-3; D may be TRBD2 (6 bases). The CDR3 covers 14 residues. V dropped 4 bases and J dropped 4 bases, with 12 bases sitting between them. The germline V gene encodes CDR1 SGHTA and CDR2 FQGNSA.

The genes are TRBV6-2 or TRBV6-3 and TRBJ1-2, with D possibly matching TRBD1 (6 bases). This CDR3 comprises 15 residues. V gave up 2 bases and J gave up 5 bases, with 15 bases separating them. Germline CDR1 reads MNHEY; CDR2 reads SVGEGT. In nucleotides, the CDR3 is TGTGCCAGCAGTTACCACGGACAGACAGTATATGGCTACACCTTC. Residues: CASSYHGQTVYGYTF.

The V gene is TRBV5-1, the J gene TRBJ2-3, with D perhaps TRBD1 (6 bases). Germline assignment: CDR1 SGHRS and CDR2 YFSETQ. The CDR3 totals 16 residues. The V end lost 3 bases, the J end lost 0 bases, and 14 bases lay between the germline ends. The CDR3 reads CASSSGTLQSTDTQYF. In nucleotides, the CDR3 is TGCGCCAGCAGCTCCGGGACACTCCAGAGCACAGATACGCAGTATTTT. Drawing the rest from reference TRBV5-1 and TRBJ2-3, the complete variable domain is KAGVTQTPRYLIKTRGQQVTLSCSPISGHRSVSWYQQTPGQGLQFLFEYFSETQRNKGNFPGRFSGRQFSNSRSEMNVSTLELGDSALYLCASSSGTLQSTDTQYFGPGTRLTVL.

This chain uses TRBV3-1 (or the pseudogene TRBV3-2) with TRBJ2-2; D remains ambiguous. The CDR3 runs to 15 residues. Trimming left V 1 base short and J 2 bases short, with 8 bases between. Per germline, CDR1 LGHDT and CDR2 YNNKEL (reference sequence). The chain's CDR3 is CASSQVLDNTGELFF. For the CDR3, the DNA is TGTGCCAGCAGCCAAGTCCTAGACAACACCGGGGAGCTGTTTTTT.

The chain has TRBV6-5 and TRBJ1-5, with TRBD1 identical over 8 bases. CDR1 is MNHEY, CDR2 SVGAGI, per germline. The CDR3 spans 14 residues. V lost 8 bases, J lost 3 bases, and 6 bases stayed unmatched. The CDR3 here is CASLGQGINQPQHF. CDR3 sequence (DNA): TGTGCCAGCTTAGGACAGGGTATCAATCAGCCCCAGCATTTT.